The 21 T cell receptor beta chains reported below all come from one sample, sequenced in a study of T cells in Graves' hyperthyroidism and ophthalmopathy. Researchers amplified the TCR beta CDR3 regions from RNA transcripts. First-round RT-PCR with HTBI primers amplified the TCR CDR3 region. From the multiplex PCR reads, TCRdb called clonotypes with MiXCR, one entry per CDR3 protein. The profile shows some 600,000 distinct CDR3 sequences, about 15% of them singletons. Source material: blood. The receptors here all came from a woman in her thirties with Graves' hyperthyroidism that later progressed to Graves' ophthalmopathy.

This clonotype was seen at least ten times. This chain connects TRBV29-1 to TRBJ2-1, with D possibly TRBD2 on 5 matching bases. The CDR3 runs to 16 residues. CDR1 and CDR2 (germline): SQVTM, ANQGSEA. Deletions cut 6 bases from V and 1 base from J, with 19 bases between. The CDR3 reads CSVILHSAESYNEQFF. In nucleotides, the CDR3 is TGCAGCGTGATCTTGCACTCAGCGGAGTCCTACAATGAGCAGTTCTTC.

A few counts support this clonotype. This chain links TRBV15 with TRBJ2-2; TRBD2 matches at 8 bases. Germline V gene lookup returns CDR1 LNHNV and CDR2 YYDKDF (reference sequence). The trim removed 0 bases at V and 5 bases at J, leaving 5 bases unmatched. The CDR3 has 16 amino acids. CDR3 DNA: TGTGCCACCAGCAGAGATCGAGCGGGAGCAACCGGGGAGCTGTTTTTT. Protein sequence: CATSRDRAGATGELFF.

This clonotype was seen ten or more times. The gene calls are TRBV30 and TRBJ2-7; TRBD2 matches at 10 bases. This CDR3 comprises 16 residues. From germline, CDR1 is GTSNPN and CDR2 SVGIG (reference sequence). J was trimmed by 1 base and V by 1 base; bases with no gene match: 7. CDR3 nucleotide sequence: TGTGCCTGGAGTGGACCGACTAGCGGGCCTTCCTACGAGCAGTACTTC. Translating it yields CAWSGPTSGPSYEQYF. Full variable domain (outside the CDR3, taken from reference TRBV30 and TRBJ2-7): SQTIHQWPATLVQPVGSPLSLECTVEGTSNPNLYWYRQAAGRGLQLLFYSVGIGQISSEVPQNLSASRPQDRQFILSSKKLLLSDSGFYLCAWSGPTSGPSYEQYFGPGTRLTVT.

This clonotype has at least ten counts. The CDR3 here is CASSFTWRSAGNTIYF. CDR3 DNA: TGTGCCAGCAGTTTTACGTGGCGGTCGGCGGGAAACACCATATATTTT. The J gene is TRBJ1-3, the V gene TRBV12-3 or TRBV12-4; D is unclear. The CDR3 loop spans 16 amino acids. Trimming pared 3 bases from V and 4 bases from J, leaving 16 bases between.

This clonotype was picked up many times. The chain's CDR3 is CANLVWGVGTEAFF. The CDR3 coding sequence is TGTGCCAACCTAGTCTGGGGGGTAGGAACTGAAGCTTTCTTT. V and J are TRBV2 and TRBJ1-1; maybe TRBD1 (5 bases). The CDR3 is made up of 14 amino acids. Germline V lookup: CDR1 SNHLY, CDR2 FYNNEI. V lost 10 bases and J lost 5, with 20 bases in between.

This clonotype was counted many times. The chain uses TRBV5-1 and TRBJ2-1; D ambiguous. Germline V gene lookup returns CDR1 SGHRS and CDR2 YFSETQ. The CDR3 consists of 13 residues. V dropped 6 bases and J dropped 0 bases, with 7 bases sitting between them. CDR3 loop: CASIGNSYNEQFF. CDR3 in DNA: TGCGCCAGCATAGGTAACTCCTACAATGAGCAGTTCTTC.

This rearrangement joins TRBV29-1 to TRBJ1-2; D is undetermined. Germline loops: CDR1 SQVTM, CDR2 ANQGSEA. Between the trimmed V and J ends, which lost 1 base and 6 bases, there was a span of 9 bases. There are 12 residues in the CDR3. The CDR3 nucleotides are TGCAGCGTTGAAGTGGGAGAGGATGGCTACACCTTC. This translates into CSVEVGEDGYTF.

This clonotype was seen repeatedly, ten times or more. The chain couples TRBV4-1 to TRBJ1-6; TRBD1 is a possible D gene (5 bases). The germline gives CDR1 MGHRA, CDR2 YSYEKL. This CDR3 region has 15 residues. V was trimmed by 0 bases and J by 10 bases, leaving 13 bases between them. The CDR3 DNA follows: TGCGCCAGCAGCCAAGATGAGGGGATCGGGTCACCCCTCCACTTT. Protein product: CASSQDEGIGSPLHF.

Ten or more counts support this clonotype. The chain links TRBV11-3 to TRBJ2-3; 7 bases match TRBD2. There are 17 residues in the CDR3. Germline V gene lookup returns CDR1 SGHNT and CDR2 YENEEA. Trimming took 5 bases from V and 0 from J; bases not matched to a gene: 11. The CDR3 here is CASSRGSSGGSTDTQYF. Here the CDR3 DNA reads TGTGCCAGCAGCAGAGGATCTAGCGGAGGGAGCACAGATACGCAGTATTTT.

This clonotype was recorded at least ten times. J is TRBJ1-1 and V is TRBV12-3 or TRBV12-4, with 10 bases matching TRBD1. The V segment lost 5 bases and the J segment 4 bases; nucleotides outside the gene matches: 10. The CDR3 is made up of 16 amino acids. DNA for the CDR3: TGTGCCAGCAGTCCATCGACAGGGGGCAGGGGCACTGAAGCTTTCTTT. As protein: CASSPSTGGRGTEAFF.

This chain uses TRBV11-2 with TRBJ2-2; D may be TRBD2 (7 bases). V was cut by 1 base and J by 6 bases, with 21 bases left in between. Germline V lookup: CDR1 SGHAT, CDR2 FQNNGV. The CDR3 runs to 18 residues. The CDR3: CASSLGGGRRRSSGELFF. CDR3 nucleotide sequence: TGTGCCAGCAGCTTAGGGGGGGGGCGGAGGAGAAGTTCCGGGGAGCTGTTTTTT.

This clonotype was seen a handful of times. The chain is built from TRBV28 and TRBJ1-1; no clear D gene. Per the germline V gene, CDR1 is MDHEN and CDR2 is SYDVKM. The CDR3 is 14 residues long. The V end lost 6 bases, the J end lost 2 bases, and 13 bases lay between the germline ends. The DNA of the CDR3 is TGTGCCAGCAGGGCGGGCTCGGCTAACACTGAAGCTTTCTTT. Translating gives CASRAGSANTEAFF.

This clonotype was observed at least ten times. The chain couples TRBV12-3 or TRBV12-4 to TRBJ2-7; 7 bases are a match to TRBD1. This CDR3 has 12 amino acids. The ends lost 5 bases at V and 7 bases at J; junction bases unmatched: 5. The DNA of the CDR3 is TGTGCCAGCAGTGAGGACAGGCTGGAGCAGTACTTC. It is translated as CASSEDRLEQYF.

In its sample, this clonotype was seen a few times. The V and J genes are TRBV7-6 and TRBJ2-1; 10 bases match TRBD2. Trimming removed 5 bases from V and 5 bases from J; junction bases left unmatched: 18. Germline assignment: CDR1 SGHVS and CDR2 FNYEAQ. The CDR3 has 19 residues. CDR3 DNA sequence: TGTGCCAGCAGCCAACGGACTAGCGGTGAAGGGGTGAGGAACAATGAGCAGTTCTTC. Residues: CASSQRTSGEGVRNNEQFF.

V usage is TRBV5-4 and J usage is TRBJ2-7; D is unresolved. This CDR3 spans 14 amino acids. Deletions cut 0 bases from V and 4 bases from J, with 11 bases between. The V gene's germline CDR1 is SGHNT and CDR2 YYREEE (reference sequence). CDR3 loop: CASSLDGNPYEQYF. The DNA of the CDR3 is TGTGCCAGCAGCTTGGATGGAAACCCTTACGAGCAGTACTTC.

At least ten counts were recorded for this clonotype. This chain uses TRBV12-3 or TRBV12-4 with TRBJ1-1; TRBD1 might be the D (5 bases). CDR3 size: 13 residues. The V end was cut by 10 bases, the J end by 2 bases, with 14 bases between. DNA for the CDR3: TGTGCCACCGGCGCCAGGGTAAACACTGAAGCTTTCTTT. Residues: CATGARVNTEAFF.

Only a few counts were recorded for this clonotype. A single base separates this from a much larger clone, so it may be a read error. The V and J genes are TRBV28 and TRBJ1-2; D is ambiguous. The CDR3 sequence is 13 residues long. In germline, CDR1 is MDHEN, CDR2 SYDVKM. As DNA, the CDR3 is TGTGCCAGCAGTCGCGCCGAGGGCTATGGCTGCACCTTC. Amino acid sequence: CASSRAEGYGCTF.

This clonotype was seen at least ten times. This sequence joins TRBV2 and TRBJ2-5; perhaps TRBD1 as D (7 bases). The CDR3 extends over 12 amino acids. The V end was cut by 10 bases, the J end by 10 bases, with 19 bases between. Germline values: CDR1 SNHLY, CDR2 FYNNEI. The CDR3 coding sequence is TGTGCCACCAGGGGGGCAGGGAAGCGCCAGTACTTC. Residues: CATRGAGKRQYF.

The chain uses TRBV9 and TRBJ2-3, with unresolved D. This CDR3 comprises 13 residues. Germline V gene data show CDR1 as SGDLS and CDR2 as YYNGEE. With 3 bases removed from V and 0 bases from J, the gap between germline ends came to 5 bases. CDR3 amino acids: CASSATSTDTQYF. The CDR3 nucleotides are TGTGCCAGCAGCGCCACTAGCACAGATACGCAGTATTTT.

This clonotype was counted ten times or more. This chain uses TRBV2 with TRBJ2-7; D is perhaps TRBD2 (5 bases). Germline V gene sequence: CDR1 SNHLY, CDR2 FYNNEI. CDR3 size: 12 residues. V was clipped by 6 bases and J by 7 bases, with 13 bases between them. CDR3 bases: TGTGCCAGCAGAAGCGGCCCCCGGGAGCAGTACTTC. The encoded protein is CASRSGPREQYF.

This clonotype was observed a handful of times. The J gene is TRBJ1-6, the V gene TRBV20-1; D not resolved. With 7 bases removed from V and 0 bases from J, the gap between germline ends came to 4 bases. Looked up from germline, CDR1 is DFQATT and CDR2 is SNEGSKA (reference sequence). The CDR3 length is 12 residues. CDR3 loop: CSVSSYNSPLHF. Written as DNA, the CDR3 is TGCAGTGTGAGCTCCTATAATTCACCCCTCCACTTT.